The rows below give T cell receptor beta chains drawn from one sample of a study of blood T cells in healthy people across ages. Via MiXCR, TCRdb re-called the 5' RACE reads, giving one row per CDR3 protein. In the table there are about a million distinct CDR3 sequences, more than 30% of which are singletons. Sequenced input: blood. These receptors were taken from a man younger than 35 in good health. Both conserved end residues are part of each CDR3. The D gene is left open where the match is weak. The size of a clone is reported for some rows only, either as once, few or many, or as a class for expanded clones.

D gene	V gene	J gene	clone size	CDR3 DNA	CDR3 protein
-	TRBV6-1	TRBJ2-5	-	TGTGCCGGCACCGGAGAGGAGGGGACCTACAATGAGCAGTACTTC	CAGTGEEGTYNEQYF
-	TRBV20-1	TRBJ1-5	few	TGCAGTGCTAGACCCGAAACGAGCCACGCCAAGCCCCAGCATTTT	CSARPETSHAKPQHF
TRBD1	TRBV9	TRBJ1-2	-	TGTGCCAGCAGCGTAGGCAGAGGGGGCGAGTACACCTTC	CASSVGRGGEYTF
-	TRBV4-1	TRBJ1-5	-	TGCGCCAGCAGCCAAAGCCAGTCGAGCAATCAGCCCCAGCATTTT	CASSQSQSSNQPQHF
TRBD1	TRBV25-1	TRBJ1-6	-	TGTGCCAGCAGTCTTGACAGGGAATATTCACCCCTCCACTTT	CASSLDREYSPLHF
-	TRBV10-3	TRBJ2-1	-	TGTGCCATTAGCGAGAGCTCCTACAATGAGCAGTTCTTC	CAISESSYNEQFF
-	TRBV24-1	TRBJ2-3	few	TGTGCCACCAGTGATCCGGCTGAGGAGGGGAGCACAGATACGCAGTATTTT	CATSDPAEEGSTDTQYF
-	TRBV7-2	TRBJ2-2	-	TGTGCCAGCAGCTTAGGGGTGGCCATTTCCCCCGGGGAGCTGTTTTTT	CASSLGVAISPGELFF
-	TRBV20-1	TRBJ2-1	once	TGCAGTGGTGCACAGCGGTCGGCGTACAATGAGCGGTTCTTC	CSGAQRSAYNERFF
-	TRBV7-6	TRBJ2-7	-	TGTGCCAGCAGCTTTGACATCCTGGGAGGCGTCTTTTACGAGCAGTACTTC	CASSFDILGGVFYEQYF
-	TRBV29-1	TRBJ2-5	many	TGCAGCGTTGAGGATAAGGGGGAAGAGACCCAGTACTTC	CSVEDKGEETQYF
-	TRBV30	TRBJ2-5	-	TGTGCCTGGAGCCGGGTCAGGGAGACCCAGTACTTC	CAWSRVRETQYF
-	TRBV14	TRBJ2-7	few	TGTGCCAGCAGCCACGTCAGGGACATTGCGTACTTC	CASSHVRDIAYF
-	TRBV5-6	TRBJ1-5	-	TGTGCCAGCAGCTTGGGTAACGATCAGCCCCAGCATTTT	CASSLGNDQPQHF
TRBD1	TRBV20-1	TRBJ1-5	few	TGCAGTGCTGTACAGGGGTACAGGAATAGCAATCAGCCCCAGCATTTT	CSAVQGYRNSNQPQHF
-	TRBV4-3	TRBJ2-3	many	TGCGCCAGCAGCCCGCGGCAGCCAAGCACAGATACGCAGTATTTT	CASSPRQPSTDTQYF
TRBD2	TRBV6-5	TRBJ2-1	few	TGTGCCAGCAGTTACTCCGGGACTACGGTCACCGTAGTTGATGAGCAGTTCTTC	CASSYSGTTVTVVDEQFF
-	TRBV2	TRBJ1-6	-	TGTGCCAGCAGTGAAAGTTGGGGTTCACCCCTCCACTTT	CASSESWGSPLHF
TRBD1	TRBV4-3	TRBJ1-2	few	TGCGCCAGCAGCCACGGACAGGAATCTAACTATGGCTACACCTTC	CASSHGQESNYGYTF
TRBD2	TRBV4-2	TRBJ2-7	-	TGTGCCAGCAGCCTCCAGGGACTAGCGGGAGGTGAGCAGTACTTC	CASSLQGLAGGEQYF
TRBD1	TRBV29-1	TRBJ2-1	few	TGCAGCGTAGATGCCGGGACAGGGGGCTACAATGAGCAGTTCTTC	CSVDAGTGGYNEQFF
-	TRBV7-9	TRBJ1-6	-	TGTGCCAGCAGCTTAGCGGGAGGGGGAAATAATTCACCCCTCCACTTT	CASSLAGGGNNSPLHF
-	TRBV7-2	TRBJ1-1	once	TGTGCCAGCCGGGTGAAGGGGGTCACTGAAGCTTTCTTT	CASRVKGVTEAFF
-	TRBV20-1	TRBJ2-1	-	TGCAGTGCTAGGGGGCCAGATGAGCAGTTCTTC	CSARGPDEQFF
TRBD1	TRBV14	TRBJ2-5	-	TGTGCCAGCAGCCTATTAGGACAGGGACAAGAGACCCAGTACTTC	CASSLLGQGQETQYF
-	TRBV2	TRBJ2-7	-	TGTGCCAGCAGTCTCGGACGGACTACACAGTACTTC	CASSLGRTTQYF
-	TRBV2	TRBJ1-4	-	TGTGCCAGCAGTGAGTCCCCCAGAATTTCCGACAGAGAGGACGAAAAACTGTTTTTT	CASSESPRISDREDEKLFF
TRBD1	TRBV5-1	TRBJ1-4	-	TGCGCCAGCAGCTTCCAGGGGGGGGTTAATGAAAAACTGTTTTTT	CASSFQGGVNEKLFF
-	TRBV4-2	TRBJ1-2	-	TGTGCCAGCCGGGACGTGGCTAACTATGGCTACACCTTC	CASRDVANYGYTF
TRBD1	TRBV5-5	TRBJ1-2	few	TGTGCCAGCAGCTTGTTTACTGCGGACAGGGTAATTAACTATGGCTACACCTTC	CASSLFTADRVINYGYTF
TRBD1	TRBV10-3	TRBJ2-5	-	TGTACCATCAGTCCGAACACCCCGGGACAGAGCGAGACCCAGTACTTC	CTISPNTPGQSETQYF
-	TRBV20-1	TRBJ1-6	-	TGCAGTGCCACGAAGGAGGGAGGCAATTCACCCCTCCACTTT	CSATKEGGNSPLHF
TRBD1	TRBV12-3/TRBV12-4	TRBJ1-1	-	TGTGCCAGCAGTTTAGTGGGGGACAGGGCTCGGTTCACTGAAGCTTTCTTT	CASSLVGDRARFTEAFF
TRBD1	TRBV7-9	TRBJ1-2	-	TGTGCCAGCAGCTATCACCGACAGGGGGATGGCTACACCTTC	CASSYHRQGDGYTF
-	TRBV4-3	TRBJ2-3	few	TGCGCCAGCAGCCAAGATCTCACAGGGACTAGCACAGATACGCAGTATTTT	CASSQDLTGTSTDTQYF